Shown below are 21 T cell receptor beta chains from a single sample sequenced in a study of monozygotic twins with inflammatory bowel disease. TCRdb reanalyzed the 5' RACE reads and collapses them to one entry per CDR3 protein, without DNA. This sample's table has approximately 400,000 distinct CDR3 sequences. The sample taken for sequencing was blood. The receptors originated from a human donor with ulcerative colitis or Crohn's disease, or a healthy co-twin of an affected twin (not recorded which).

The rearrangement joins TRBV19 to TRBJ2-2; TCRdb names TRBD2, which stays unverified in the absence of DNA. CDR1 and CDR2 from the germline V gene are LNHDA and SQIVND (reference sequence). The CDR3 is 16 residues long. CDR3 loop: CASRDFKLANTGELFF.

This chain connects TRBV10-3 to TRBJ1-6. The germline CDR1 and CDR2 sequences are ENHRY and SYGVKD. The CDR3 has 14 amino acids. CDR3 amino acids: CAISAAVIDSPLHF.

V gene TRBV20-1 combines with J gene TRBJ1-1; with no DNA, the TCRdb D assignment of TRBD1 cannot be verified. This CDR3 is built from 15 residues. Per germline, CDR1 DFQATT and CDR2 SNEGSKA (reference sequence). CDR3 region: CSASQGASTHTEAFF.

The V gene is TRBV20-1, the J gene TRBJ2-5; absent DNA, TCRdb's TRBD2 call cannot be checked. CDR3 length equals 14 residues. Germline values: CDR1 DFQATT, CDR2 SNEGSKA (reference sequence). The CDR3 here is CSARDLGRVETQYF.

The gene calls are TRBV7-3 and TRBJ2-5; absent DNA, TCRdb's TRBD2 call cannot be checked. The CDR3 runs to 15 residues. Germline CDR1 SGHTA, CDR2 FQGTGA. The CDR3 region is CASSLGGGAQETQYF.

V gene TRBV7-2 combines with J gene TRBJ2-7; TCRdb lists TRBD2, though no DNA is available to test this call. The germline CDR1 and CDR2 sequences are SGHTA and FQGNSA. The CDR3 runs 16 residues. CDR3 protein: CASSSSSGTSRYEQYF.

The genes are TRBV4-2 and TRBJ2-1; TCRdb's D call, TRBD1, is unchecked because there is no DNA. This CDR3 is built from 19 residues. Germline lookup yields CDR1 LGHNA and CDR2 YNFKEQ. This CDR3 reads CASRPPPRGYVDHYNEQFF.

The rearrangement joins TRBV7-6 to TRBJ2-3; TCRdb's D gene call, TRBD1, goes unchecked for lack of DNA. The CDR3 runs 15 residues. Germline CDR1 and CDR2: SGHVS and FNYEAQ. CDR3 residues: CASSLDPGSTDTQYF.

This rearrangement joins TRBV2 to TRBJ2-3; TCRdb selects TRBD1, and the lack of DNA leaves this call unchecked. Germline V gene sequence: CDR1 SNHLY, CDR2 FYNNEI. The CDR3 runs to 14 residues. CDR3 region: CASGPRLPRDTQYF. The complete variable domain, with remaining parts taken from reference TRBV2 and TRBJ2-3, reads EPEVTQTPSHQVTQMGQEVILRCVPISNHLYFYWYRQILGQKVEFLVSFYNNEISEKSEIFDDQFSVERPDGSNFTLKIRSTKLEDSAMYFCASGPRLPRDTQYFGPGTRLTVL.

The V and J genes are TRBV5-1 and TRBJ2-1; TCRdb calls TRBD1, which cannot be checked without DNA. This CDR3 is 14 amino acids long. Germline CDR1 and CDR2: SGHRS and YFSETQ. This chain's CDR3 is CASSARTGNNEQFF.

The J gene is TRBJ2-4, the V gene TRBV27; TCRdb's assignment of TRBD1 cannot be checked, as there is no DNA. From germline, CDR1 is MNHEY and CDR2 SMNVEV (reference sequence). This CDR3 is built from 15 residues. CDR3 in amino acids: CASSVPQGDKNIQYF.

The V call is TRBV2, the J call TRBJ1-2. The CDR3 loop spans 13 amino acids. The V gene's germline CDR1 is SNHLY and CDR2 FYNNEI. CDR3 loop: CASKGRALYGYTF. Based on the CDR3 plus reference TRBV2 and TRBJ1-2, the full variable domain is EPEVTQTPSHQVTQMGQEVILRCVPISNHLYFYWYRQILGQKVEFLVSFYNNEISEKSEIFDDQFSVERPDGSNFTLKIRSTKLEDSAMYFCASKGRALYGYTFGSGTRLTVV.

The chain is built from TRBV5-1 and TRBJ2-1; TCRdb outputs TRBD2, but without DNA this stays unchecked. Germline lookup yields CDR1 SGHRS and CDR2 YFSETQ. This CDR3 region has 15 residues. Here the CDR3 reads CASSPSGSNYNEQFF.

The chain employs TRBV20-1 and TRBJ2-1; as DNA is missing, the TRBD1 call by TCRdb cannot be tested. CDR1 and CDR2 (germline): DFQATT, SNEGSKA (reference sequence). The CDR3 is made up of 15 amino acids. This CDR3 is CSPNPGTGFGNEQFF.

The chain has TRBV7-6 and TRBJ1-3; with no DNA, the TCRdb D assignment of TRBD1 cannot be verified. The germline V gene has CDR1 SGHVS and CDR2 FNYEAQ. CDR3 length: 18 amino acids. The CDR3 here is CASSLAPGDRARGNTIYF.

The rearrangement joins TRBV11-2 to TRBJ2-3; TCRdb calls TRBD2, which cannot be checked without DNA. The CDR3 sequence is 20 residues long. Germline assignment: CDR1 SGHAT and CDR2 FQNNGV. CDR3 region: CASSLEVGAGGPVRTDTQYF.

This chain joins TRBV4-1 and TRBJ1-2. CDR1 is MGHRA and CDR2 is YSYEKL in the germline V gene. CDR3 size: 12 residues. CDR3 protein: CASSQEHYGYTF.

This sequence joins TRBV5-1 and TRBJ1-6; TCRdb proposes TRBD1, but this gene call is untestable without DNA. The CDR3 loop spans 15 amino acids. Germline CDR1 and CDR2: SGHRS and YFSETQ. CDR3 sequence reads: CASSPLQGMDSPLHF.

The chain recombines TRBV29-1 with TRBJ2-1. The CDR3 runs 14 residues. Germline-derived CDR1 and CDR2 are SQVTM and ANQGSEA. CDR3: CSVRSYRTYNEQFF.

The chain recombines TRBV30 with TRBJ1-3. The CDR3 has 15 residues. From germline, CDR1 is GTSNPN and CDR2 SVGIG (reference sequence). CDR3 in amino acids: CAWSGMFSSGNTIYF. The variable domain in full, with the rest retrieved from reference TRBV30 and TRBJ1-3, is SQTIHQWPATLVQPVGSPLSLECTVEGTSNPNLYWYRQAAGRGLQLLFYSVGIGQISSEVPQNLSASRPQDRQFILSSKKLLLSDSGFYLCAWSGMFSSGNTIYFGEGSWLTVV.

This rearrangement joins TRBV20-1 to TRBJ1-1; TCRdb's D call, TRBD1, is unchecked because there is no DNA. This CDR3 is built from 14 residues. Germline lookup yields CDR1 DFQATT and CDR2 SNEGSKA (reference sequence). CDR3 protein: CSARVPGRGTEAFF.